This TCR beta chain came from a study of quantifying T cell responses using KT2 cells. About the study: TCR alpha and beta constant-region primers primed reverse transcription of RNA.

Unfractionated PBMC were spiked with known numbers of KT2 clone cells. The CDR3 is 15 residues long. After removal of 3 bases from V and 6 bases from J, the junction contained 13 bases not matched to a gene. Germline V gene sequence: CDR1 DFQATT, CDR2 SNEGSKA (reference sequence). An oligo carrying a UMI was ligated to the cDNA 3' end. First-round PCR used 4 to 5 cycles and beta primers RC1.1 and RC1.2 covering TRBC1 and TRBC2. TCRdb analysed the UMI-ligation and nested PCR reads with MiXCR anew, one entry per CDR3 protein. The sample lists approximately 60,000 distinct CDR3 sequences, 9% to 15% occurring once. This clonotype was seen repeatedly, ten times or more.

The sample taken for sequencing was PBMCs spiked with cells of the T cell clone KT2. The gene calls are TRBV20-1 and TRBJ2-7; 8 bases map to TRBD1. The source is a human donor. The CDR3 nucleotides are TGCAGTGCTAGGCCAAAGACAGGGGCCTTTACCGAGCAGTACTTC. Its translation is CSARPKTGAFTEQYF.